This T cell receptor beta chain was recorded in a study of chemoradiotherapy in HPV16-positive cancers. About the research overall: Candidate HPV-specific clones and shared TCR motifs came from a couple of HPV16-positive patients. Study-level results: In HPV16-positive patients, HPV-responsive T-cell expansion tracked better recurrence-free survival.

This clone was detected a few times. Its cognate antigen is unknown. Repeated repertoire sampling spanned the course of chemoradiotherapy. The V and J ends lost 5 bases and 4 bases respectively, with 15 bases between them. The CDR3 covers 14 residues. The germline V gene encodes CDR1 SGHRS and CDR2 YFSETQ. Data came from immunoSEQ multiplex PCR; TCRdb stores just in-frame clones and leaves some out. The table shows roughly 14,000 clones, with approximately 89% occurring only once. This TCR was sampled from a human donor with HPV-associated anogenital cancer. The input for sequencing was tumor tissue, taken from a patient who underwent chemoradiotherapy. This chain joins TRBV5-1 and TRBJ1-1; D is perhaps TRBD1 (5 bases). The CDR3 DNA sequence: TGCGCCAGCAGGGCTGGGGAGGGGACCACTGAAGCTTTCTTT. This gives the protein CASRAGEGTTEAFF. Together with reference TRBV5-1 and TRBJ1-1, the CDR3 gives the full variable domain: KAGVTQTPRYLIKTRGQQVTLSCSPISGHRSVSWYQQTPGQGLQFLFEYFSETQRNKGNFPGRFSGRQFSNSRSEMNVSTLELGDSALYLCASRAGEGTTEAFFGQGTRLTVV.